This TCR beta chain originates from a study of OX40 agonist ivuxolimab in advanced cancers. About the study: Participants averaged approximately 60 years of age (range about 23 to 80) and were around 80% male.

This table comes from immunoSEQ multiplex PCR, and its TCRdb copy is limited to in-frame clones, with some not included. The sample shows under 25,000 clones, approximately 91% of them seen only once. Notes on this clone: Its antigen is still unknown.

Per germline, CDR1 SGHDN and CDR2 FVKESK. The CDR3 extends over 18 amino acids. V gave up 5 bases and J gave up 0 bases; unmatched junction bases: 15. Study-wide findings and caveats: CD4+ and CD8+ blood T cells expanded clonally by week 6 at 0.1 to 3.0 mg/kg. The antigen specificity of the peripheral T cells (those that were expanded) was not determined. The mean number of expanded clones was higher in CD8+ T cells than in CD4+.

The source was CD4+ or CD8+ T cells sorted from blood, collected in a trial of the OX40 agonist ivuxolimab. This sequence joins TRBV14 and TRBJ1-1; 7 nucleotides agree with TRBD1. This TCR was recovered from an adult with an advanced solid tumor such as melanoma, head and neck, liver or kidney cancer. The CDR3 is CASSAKTGMMGLNTEAFF. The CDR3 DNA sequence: TGTGCCAGCAGCGCGAAGACAGGGATGATGGGGCTGAACACTGAAGCTTTCTTT.